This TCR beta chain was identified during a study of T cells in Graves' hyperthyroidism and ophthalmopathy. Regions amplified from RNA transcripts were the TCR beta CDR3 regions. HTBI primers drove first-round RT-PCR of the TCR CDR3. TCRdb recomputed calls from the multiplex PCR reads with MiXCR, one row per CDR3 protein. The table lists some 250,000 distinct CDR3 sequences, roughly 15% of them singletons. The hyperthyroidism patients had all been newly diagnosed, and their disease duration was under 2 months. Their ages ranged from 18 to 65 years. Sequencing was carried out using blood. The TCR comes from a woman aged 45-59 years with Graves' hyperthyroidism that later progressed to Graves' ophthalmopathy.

The CDR3 region has the DNA TGTGCCAGCAGCCCCGGGACCCAACCCACAGATACGCAGTATTTT. It is translated as CASSPGTQPTDTQYF. This chain uses TRBV9 with TRBJ2-3; D is perhaps TRBD1 or TRBD2 (5 bases each). CDR1 and CDR2 from the germline V gene are SGDLS and YYNGEE. There are 15 residues in the CDR3. Trimming took off 4 bases at V and 2 bases at J, with 14 bases between the two ends. Complete variable domain (other parts from reference TRBV9 and TRBJ2-3): DSGVTQTPKHLITATGQRVTLRCSPRSGDLSVYWYQQSLDQGLQFLIQYYNGEERAKGNILERFSAQQFPDLHSELNLSSLELGDSALYFCASSPGTQPTDTQYFGPGTRLTVL.